A single sample is the source of the 26 T cell receptor beta chains below, sequenced in a study of shared clonotypes between healthy human individuals. Naive CD8 isolation took CD45RO-negative cells positively selected for CCR7 and excluded terminally differentiated effector memory CD45RA+ cells. Measured with immunoSEQ multiplex PCR; TCRdb has only the in-frame clones, and not every one. The sample carries about 800,000 clones, 90% to 98% recorded once. Sequencing was performed on naive CD8+ T cells sorted from blood. Source of these receptors: a man younger than 40 in good health.

This clone was picked up one time. J is TRBJ2-7 and V is TRBV5-4; D ambiguous. CDR1 SGHNT and CDR2 YYREEE come from the germline V gene (reference sequence). The CDR3 is 16 residues long. Trimming cost V 4 bases and J 2 bases, with 19 bases left between them. CDR3 bases: TGTGCCAGCAGCAGCCGAGCTACCGGGTTACCCTACGAGCAGTACTTC. Protein product: CASSSRATGLPYEQYF.

A remark on this clone: Other DNA sequences within the sample encode an identical CDR3. The J gene is TRBJ2-7, the V gene TRBV7-6; 7 positions agree with TRBD1. Unmatched junction bases numbered 0, after V lost 1 base and J lost 3 bases. The CDR3 loop spans 13 amino acids. The germline gives CDR1 SGHVS, CDR2 FNYEAQ. CDR3 in DNA: TGTGCCAGCAGCTTAGGGGACAGCTACGAGCAGTACTTC. Translating gives CASSLGDSYEQYF.

V is TRBV28 and J is TRBJ2-1, with no clear D. The CDR3 contains 17 residues. Trimming left V 6 bases short and J 0 bases short, with 18 bases between. The germline CDR1 and CDR2 sequences are MDHEN and SYDVKM. CDR3 nucleotide sequence: TGTGCCAGCAGCTCCTTATCCAACAGCTTCTCCTACAATGAGCAGTTCTTC. Translated, it gives CASSSLSNSFSYNEQFF.

V gene TRBV7-9 combines with J gene TRBJ2-1; perhaps TRBD1 as D (6 bases). V gave up 1 base and J gave up 0 bases, with 19 bases separating them. Germline V gene sequence: CDR1 SEHNR, CDR2 FQNEAQ (reference sequence). The CDR3 contains 19 residues. This chain's CDR3 is CASSLEGAGTKSSYNEQFF. In DNA form, the CDR3 reads TGTGCCAGCAGCTTAGAGGGCGCCGGGACAAAGAGCTCCTACAATGAGCAGTTCTTC.

The chain links TRBV9 to TRBJ2-3, with TRBD1 as a possible D gene (7 bases). The CDR3 contains 17 residues. Germline assignment: CDR1 SGDLS and CDR2 YYNGEE. The V end was cut by 3 bases, the J end by 2 bases, with 19 bases between. CDR3 sequence: CASSDSRGAGDTDTQYF. The CDR3 region has the DNA TGTGCCAGCAGCGATAGCAGGGGGGCCGGTGACACAGATACGCAGTATTTT.

This rearrangement joins TRBV10-3 to TRBJ2-1; TRBD2 matches at 12 bases. The germline V gene has CDR1 ENHRY and CDR2 SYGVKD. The trim removed 0 bases at V and 8 bases at J, leaving 8 bases unmatched. This CDR3 has 17 residues. CDR3 sequence reads: CAISESKALAGGDEQFF. CDR3 coding DNA: TGTGCCATCAGTGAGTCGAAGGCACTAGCGGGAGGAGATGAGCAGTTCTTC.

The chain combines TRBV11-2 with TRBJ2-7; 12 nucleotides agree with TRBD2. The trim removed 4 bases at V and 4 bases at J, leaving 8 bases unmatched. The germline V gene has CDR1 SGHAT and CDR2 FQNNGV. The CDR3 contains 16 residues. Here the CDR3 DNA reads TGTGCCAGCAGCTCGGGCGGGCTAGCGGGAGGGTACGAGCAGTACTTC. Translated, it gives CASSSGGLAGGYEQYF.

The chain couples TRBV7-3 to TRBJ2-5, with a weak D call TRBD1 (6 bases). The CDR3 extends over 16 amino acids. Germline V gives CDR1 SGHTA, CDR2 FQGTGA. The V end was cut by 0 bases, the J end by 5 bases, with 16 bases between. CDR3 DNA sequence: TGTGCCAGCAGCTTAACGTTCTCAGGGGTAGAGGAGACCCAGTACTTC. This encodes CASSLTFSGVEETQYF.

The rearrangement joins TRBV5-4 to TRBJ2-3; 8 positions agree with TRBD2. This CDR3 is built from 16 residues. V was pared by 4 bases and J by 0 bases, with 7 bases of the junction left unmatched. Germline V CDR1 and CDR2: SGHNT, YYREEE (reference sequence). This CDR3 reads CASSTHSGTSTDTQYF. DNA of the CDR3: TGTGCCAGCAGCACCCATAGCGGGACCAGCACAGATACGCAGTATTTT.

This rearrangement joins TRBV7-2 to TRBJ2-4; possible D gene TRBD1, 5 bases. This CDR3 has 16 amino acids. The V and J ends lost 2 bases and 0 bases respectively, with 11 bases between them. Germline V gene sequence: CDR1 SGHTA, CDR2 FQGNSA. The CDR3 sequence is CASSLRAGPAKNIQYF. DNA for the CDR3: TGTGCCAGCAGCTTAAGGGCAGGGCCAGCCAAAAACATTCAGTACTTC.

This clone was recorded once. The same CDR3 can be traced to other DNA sequences in this sample. This chain connects TRBV5-4 to TRBJ2-7; D is perhaps TRBD2 (5 bases). The V gene lost 0 bases and the J gene lost 1 base, with 11 bases spanning the gap. Germline assignment: CDR1 SGHNT and CDR2 YYREEE (reference sequence). CDR3 length equals 15 residues. The CDR3 protein is CASSLGLSNSYEQYF. CDR3 DNA sequence: TGTGCCAGCAGCTTGGGACTATCAAATTCCTACGAGCAGTACTTC.

On this clone itself: Other DNA sequences in the same sample also yield this CDR3. The rearrangement joins TRBV19 to TRBJ2-7; the D gene is possibly TRBD2 (5 bases). The germline V gene encodes CDR1 LNHDA and CDR2 SQIVND (reference sequence). This CDR3 has 12 residues. Deletions cut 5 bases from V and 3 bases from J, with 8 bases between. CDR3 sequence (DNA): TGTGCCAGTAGTCCGGGGAGCTACGAGCAGTACTTC. This sequence encodes CASSPGSYEQYF.

V usage is TRBV27 and J usage is TRBJ2-7; 9 nucleotides agree with TRBD2. CDR1 is MNHEY, CDR2 SMNVEV, per germline (reference sequence). V was pared by 8 bases and J by 4 bases, with 6 bases of the junction left unmatched. This CDR3 has 13 amino acids. The CDR3 bases are TGTGCCAGCCGGGCTAGCGGGAATTACGAGCAGTACTTC. Its protein product is CASRASGNYEQYF.

This chain uses TRBV7-9 with TRBJ2-7; either TRBD1 or TRBD2 may fit D (6 bases each). Germline lookup yields CDR1 SEHNR and CDR2 FQNEAQ (reference sequence). The CDR3 is 16 amino acids. V lost 5 bases and J lost 0, with 17 bases in between. The CDR3 bases are TGTGCCAGCAGCCCAAGTCCAGGGGAGGTCTCCTACGAGCAGTACTTC. Residues: CASSPSPGEVSYEQYF.

The rearrangement links TRBV2 to TRBJ2-1, with TRBD2 matching over 11 bases. Per germline, CDR1 SNHLY and CDR2 FYNNEI. CDR3 size: 17 residues. V lost 3 bases, J lost 9 bases, and 13 bases stayed unmatched. In DNA, the CDR3 is TGTGCCAGCAGTGACTTTACTAGCGGGAGTCGGAAGGGTGAGCAGTTCTTC. As protein: CASSDFTSGSRKGEQFF.

The rearrangement joins TRBV2 to TRBJ2-3; a possible D gene is TRBD1 (6 bases). The germline V and J ends were trimmed by 4 bases and 1 base, with 12 bases remaining between them. The germline V gene encodes CDR1 SNHLY and CDR2 FYNNEI. This CDR3 region has 15 residues. CDR3 nucleotide sequence: TGTGCCAGCAGTGGTCAGGGGCCTGGCACAGATACGCAGTATTTT. It codes for CASSGQGPGTDTQYF.

This chain joins TRBV10-1 and TRBJ2-3, with 15 bases lining up with TRBD2. V shed 6 bases, J shed 2 bases, and the junction held 9 bases outside the gene matches. Germline lookup yields CDR1 WNHNN and CDR2 SYGVQD (reference sequence). This CDR3 has 18 amino acids. The DNA of the CDR3 is TGCGCCAGCAGCTTGGGACTAGCGGGAGGAGGATACACAGATACGCAGTATTTT. As protein: CASSLGLAGGGYTDTQYF.

The chain's CDR3 is CASSFKRETTGELFF. Here the CDR3 DNA reads TGTGCCAGCAGCTTTAAGCGGGAGACCACCGGGGAGCTGTTTTTT. This sequence joins TRBV7-9 and TRBJ2-2, with 8 bases fitting TRBD2. Germline V CDR1 and CDR2: SEHNR, FQNEAQ (reference sequence). Trimming took 3 bases from V and 4 from J; bases not matched to a gene: 4. The CDR3 totals 15 residues.

This chain connects TRBV29-1 to TRBJ2-2; D gene unclear. This CDR3 spans 12 amino acids. The germline V gene has CDR1 SQVTM and CDR2 ANQGSEA. The V gene lost 2 bases and the J gene lost 6 bases, with 7 bases spanning the gap. In DNA, the CDR3 is TGCAGCGTTGAAAAAGAGTCCGGGGAGCTGTTTTTT. Translated, it gives CSVEKESGELFF.

Here the CDR3 DNA reads TGCGCCAGCAGCCCGAGGACAGTCACTGAAGCTTTCTTT. Protein sequence: CASSPRTVTEAFF. This rearrangement joins TRBV5-1 to TRBJ1-1; D is possibly TRBD1 (6 bases). The CDR3 loop spans 13 amino acids. Trimming removed 4 bases at V and 4 bases at J, with 11 bases between. Germline V gene sequence: CDR1 SGHRS, CDR2 YFSETQ. Full variable domain (missing parts from reference TRBV5-1 and TRBJ1-1): KAGVTQTPRYLIKTRGQQVTLSCSPISGHRSVSWYQQTPGQGLQFLFEYFSETQRNKGNFPGRFSGRQFSNSRSEMNVSTLELGDSALYLCASSPRTVTEAFFGQGTRLTVV.

J is TRBJ2-7 and V is TRBV7-7; the D gene is possibly TRBD2 (6 bases). The CDR3 runs to 15 residues. The V gene's germline CDR1 is SSHAT and CDR2 FNYEAQ (reference sequence). The V end was cut by 6 bases, the J end by 6 bases, with 21 bases between. This CDR3 reads CASRPNTGGPAEQYF. In DNA, the CDR3 is TGTGCCAGCAGGCCCAATACCGGGGGACCTGCCGAGCAGTACTTC.

This rearrangement joins TRBV19 to TRBJ1-5; no definite D call. The CDR3 has 15 amino acids. Looked up from germline, CDR1 is LNHDA and CDR2 is SQIVND (reference sequence). The V gene lost 6 bases and the J gene lost 4 bases, with 16 bases spanning the gap. Here the CDR3 reads CASRAASGMNQPQHF. For the CDR3, the DNA is TGTGCCAGTAGGGCGGCGAGCGGTATGAATCAGCCCCAGCATTTT.

This clone is a singleton in its sample. The chain joins TRBV4-1 to TRBJ2-3; 13 positions match TRBD2. This CDR3 comprises 17 residues. Germline V gene data show CDR1 as MGHRA and CDR2 as YSYEKL. Germline trimming cut 4 bases from V and 4 bases from J; bases unmatched to any gene: 8. Here the CDR3 reads CASSPTTSGRAADTQYF. The CDR3 coding sequence is TGCGCCAGCAGCCCAACTACTAGCGGGAGGGCTGCAGATACGCAGTATTTT.

This sequence joins TRBV5-4 and TRBJ2-3; no reliable D call. From germline, CDR1 is SGHNT and CDR2 YYREEE (reference sequence). The CDR3 runs to 14 residues. The ends were cut back, 4 bases at V and 4 bases at J, with 13 bases in the middle. As DNA, the CDR3 is TGTGCCAGCAGCCATGGACGAGAACCAGATACGCAGTATTTT. This gives the protein CASSHGREPDTQYF.

The chain has TRBV6-5 and TRBJ2-7, with 7 nucleotides matching TRBD1. Per the germline V gene, CDR1 is MNHEY and CDR2 is SVGAGI. The CDR3 has 13 amino acids. Trimming removed 7 bases from V and 3 bases from J; junction bases left unmatched: 6. The CDR3 DNA is TGTGCCAGCACCAGACAGGGAGACTACGAGCAGTACTTC. Translated, it gives CASTRQGDYEQYF.

CDR3 residues: CASSLPNTEAFF. The CDR3, as DNA: TGTGCCAGCAGTCTTCCCAACACTGAAGCTTTCTTT. The V and J genes are TRBV6-1 and TRBJ1-1; D is ambiguous. Germline V gene lookup returns CDR1 MNHNS and CDR2 SASEGT. V shed 5 bases and J shed 2 bases, with 6 bases lying between them. The length of the CDR3 is 12 residues.